This TCR beta chain was identified during a study of Ad26.COV2.S vaccination and SARS-CoV-2 variants. At the level of the study: Among those in the COV1001 Ad26.COV2.S trial arm was the donor. Study-level points and caveats: Assessments of TCR breadth and depth may have underestimated the total T cell responses.

A word on this clone: As yet, its antigen is unknown.

Assay: immunoSEQ multiplex PCR; the TCRdb copy retains only in-frame clones and omits some. The profile covers hundreds of thousands of clones, with about 88% appearing a single time and around a tenth taken by the ten largest. Treatment: 19 received Ad26.COV2.S at low or high dose, single or two shots; roughly five received placebo; per-sample allocation not given. It was on day 63 after the first vaccine or placebo injection that samples were taken. V lost 7 bases to trimming and J lost 0 bases, with 13 bases between them. The germline V gene encodes CDR1 SQVTM and CDR2 ANQGSEA. This CDR3 has 13 amino acids.

This sequence was found in a person between 18 and 60 years old who received the Ad26.COV2.S COVID-19 vaccine or a placebo. The sample here was peripheral blood, taken in a trial of Ad26.COV2.S vaccine versus placebo. V gene TRBV29-1 combines with J gene TRBJ2-7; D might be TRBD1 (6 bases). The CDR3 spells CSGVTGHSYEQYF. The CDR3 nucleotides read TGCAGCGGCGTAACAGGGCACTCCTACGAGCAGTACTTC.